Following are 5 T cell receptor beta chains from one sample sequenced in a study of Tregs in tolerant kidney transplant recipients. Produced via immunoSEQ multiplex PCR; TCRdb's table is partial and in-frame only. Its table records over 45,000 clones. Specimen: CD4+ T cells from blood, collected before the transplant. These receptors originate from a human donor who received a combined kidney and bone marrow transplant.

With regard to this clone: The sequenced fragment ends 3 residues before the CDR3 boundary, so the rest is inferred from the germline J gene. This chain connects TRBV6-2 or TRBV6-3 to TRBJ1-1; 7 nucleotides agree with TRBD1. V was pared by 6 bases and J by 2 bases, with 3 bases of the junction left unmatched. This CDR3 is 13 amino acids long. Germline CDR1 and CDR2: MNHEY and SVGEGT. The part of the CDR3 DNA that was read is TGTGCCAGCAGCAACAGGGGCAACACTGAA. It encodes CASSNRGNTE. The entire CDR3 sequence reads CASSNRGNTEAFF.

A note on this clone: The read ends 3 residues shy of where the CDR3 ends; the end is completed using the germline J gene. The chain carries TRBV6-2 or TRBV6-3 and TRBJ2-1, with 12 bases aligning to TRBD2. The CDR3 has 15 residues. V was pared by 5 bases and J by 5 bases, with 4 bases of the junction left unmatched. The germline V gene has CDR1 MNHEY and CDR2 SVGEGT. The sequenced part of the CDR3 DNA is TGTGCCAGCAGTCGAGGACTAGCGGGGAACAATGAG. It is translated as CASSRGLAGNNE. The complete CDR3 reads CASSRGLAGNNEQFF.

In regard to this clone: Coverage ceases 3 residues before the CDR3 finishes, and the germline J gene fills in the end. V gene TRBV16 combines with J gene TRBJ1-5, with D perhaps matching TRBD1 (5 bases). V was clipped by 2 bases and J by 1 base, with 15 bases between them. The CDR3 covers 17 residues. The germline gives CDR1 KGHSY, CDR2 FQNENV. Incomplete CDR3 DNA: TGTGCCAGCAGCCAAAGTAAGGGGCGCAGGAGCAATCAGCCC. It codes for CASSQSKGRRSNQP. The full CDR3 sequence reads CASSQSKGRRSNQPQHF.

Notes on this clone: Read sequence stops 3 residues before the CDR3 end, and the germline J gene provides the missing end. The chain has TRBV5-1 and TRBJ2-2; 12 nucleotides line up with TRBD2. Per the germline V gene, CDR1 is SGHRS and CDR2 is YFSETQ. There are 16 residues in the CDR3. The trim removed 7 bases at V and 6 bases at J, leaving 10 bases unmatched. Here the CDR3 reads CASRLAGDFLAGELFF. CDR3 bases read: TGCGCCAGCCGACTAGCGGGAGATTTTTTGGCCGGGGAG.

As regards this clone: Coverage ceases 3 residues before the CDR3 finishes, and the germline J gene fills in the end. The J gene is TRBJ1-1, the V gene TRBV18, with D possibly matching TRBD1 (5 bases). Germline V gene lookup returns CDR1 KGHSH and CDR2 LQKENI. CDR3 length: 14 amino acids. The germline V and J ends were trimmed by 1 base and 7 bases, with 13 bases remaining between them. This CDR3 is CASSPLQAGHEAFF. The CDR3 DNA, read in part, is TGTGCCAGCTCACCACTTCAGGCAGGACATGAA.